This T cell receptor (beta chain) was sequenced during a study of metastatic and nonmetastatic thyroid tumors. Study in general: The authors compared repertoires across blood and tumor or nodule tissue from malignant and benign thyroid patients.

There are many counts of this clone. The CDR3 extends over 13 amino acids. Trimming removed 5 bases at V and 5 bases at J, with 10 bases between. In germline, CDR1 is SGHTA, CDR2 FQGNSA. TCRdb recomputed clones from the PCR reads via MiXCR. Of under 25,000 clones listed, around a quarter are singletons. Among the patients, none had received any treatment before thyroid surgery. The gene calls are TRBV7-2 and TRBJ1-3; maybe TRBD1 (5 bases). Material: blood. This TCR came from a female donor with papillary thyroid cancer or a benign thyroid nodule (not recorded which). Some clones in this sample may be carry-over from other donors' samples. The CDR3 sequence: CASSTDRRNTIYF. Here the CDR3 DNA reads TGTGCCAGCAGCACCGACAGAAGAAACACCATATATTTT.